The clone carrying this TCR beta chain was detected only a few times. What it recognizes is unknown. Focal radiation and CTLA-4 blockade (ipilimumab) were tested in chemo-refractory metastatic non-small-cell lung cancer patients. The data originate from a study of radiotherapy plus CTLA-4 blockade in lung cancer. About the research overall: Of all patients, about 17% responded objectively and 30% to 35% showed disease control.

Whole-study results and caveats: Subsequent to radiotherapy plus ipilimumab, tumor-derived TCR clones underwent expansion in blood. Early shifts in blood T cell clones, with interferon-beta, reportedly predicted response best.

Produced via immunoSEQ multiplex PCR; TCRdb's table is partial and in-frame only. The sample lists around 37,000 clones, roughly 72% occurring once. The CDR3 extends over 16 amino acids. V trimming: 0 bases; J trimming: 6 bases; junction bases outside the gene matches: 8. Germline V gene sequence: CDR1 SGHDT, CDR2 YYEEEE. Sequencing was performed on peripheral blood, taken from a patient treated with radiotherapy plus ipilimumab. J is TRBJ1-1 and V is TRBV5-6; 10 nucleotides line up with TRBD1. This receptor was identified in a human donor with non-small cell lung cancer who had stable disease on radiotherapy plus ipilimumab. The CDR3 DNA reads TGTGCCAGCAGCTTGGGGACAGGGGGACGGGCCGCTGAAGCTTTCTTT. Its protein product is CASSLGTGGRAAEAFF.